Shown below are 16 T cell receptor beta chains from a single sample sequenced in a study of graft-versus-host responses after intestinal transplantation. The repertoire was sequenced with immunoSEQ multiplex PCR; TCRdb's copy has only in-frame clones and lacks some. The sample shows some 46,000 clones, just under 95% of them seen only once. The sample in question was PBMCs, obtained 750 to 850 days after a first intestinal transplant, on the day of a second. The receptors come from a human patient who received an intestinal transplant, so some T cells may come from the graft donor.

CDR3 residues: CASSQEGATGFGYTF. The CDR3 nucleotides read TGTGCCAGCAGCCAAGAAGGAGCTACCGGGTTTGGCTACACCTTC. The chain is built from TRBV4-2 and TRBJ1-2; D not resolved. The ends were cut back, 0 bases at V and 7 bases at J, with 15 bases in the middle. The germline CDR1 and CDR2 sequences are LGHNA and YNFKEQ. The CDR3 is made up of 15 amino acids.

The gene calls are TRBV7-3 and TRBJ2-3; D call uncertain. Germline V lookup: CDR1 SGHTA, CDR2 FQGTGA. Trimming removed 1 base from V and 4 bases from J, with 9 bases in between. This CDR3 is 14 amino acids long. The CDR3 reads CASSLSLAPDTQYF. The CDR3 bases are TGTGCCAGCAGCTTAAGCCTTGCGCCAGATACGCAGTATTTT.

J is TRBJ2-2 and V is TRBV19; TRBD2 aligns across 12 bases. Germline loops: CDR1 LNHDA, CDR2 SQIVND (reference sequence). The CDR3 has 17 amino acids. The ends lost 7 bases at V and 7 bases at J; junction bases unmatched: 13. The CDR3 bases are TGTGCCAGTACCATGGGGCTAGCGGGAGGGCCCAGCGGGGAGCTGTTTTTT. This translates into CASTMGLAGGPSGELFF.

The rearrangement joins TRBV27 to TRBJ2-7; TRBD2 matches 8 bases. The CDR3 has 16 amino acids. V was clipped by 2 bases and J by 3 bases; unmatched bases: 9. Germline lookup yields CDR1 MNHEY and CDR2 SMNVEV (reference sequence). CDR3 coding DNA: TGTGCCAGCAGTTTAGGTCTTCCGGGACTAGGCTACGAGCAGTACTTC. This sequence encodes CASSLGLPGLGYEQYF.

The CDR3 DNA follows: TGTGCCAGCAGCTTGGCCGGGGGCGAGCAGTACTTC. This sequence encodes CASSLAGGEQYF. The chain combines TRBV5-5 with TRBJ2-7, with a weak D call TRBD2 (6 bases). V lost 0 bases and J lost 6, with 7 bases in between. Germline CDR1 is SGHKS and CDR2 is YYEKEE (reference sequence). This CDR3 has 12 residues.

The rearrangement uses TRBV25-1 and TRBJ2-3; 11 bases agree with TRBD2. This CDR3 comprises 16 residues. The V segment lost 3 bases and the J segment 6 bases; nucleotides outside the gene matches: 8. Germline CDR1 MGHDK, CDR2 SYGVNS. Here the CDR3 DNA reads TGTGCCAGCAGTGAGTCACTAGCGGGAGTGGTGGATACGCAGTATTTT. Residues: CASSESLAGVVDTQYF.

In this sample, this clone turned up once. J is TRBJ1-1 and V is TRBV7-6; a possible D gene is TRBD1 (6 bases). The V and J ends lost 1 base and 6 bases respectively, with 9 bases between them. This CDR3 contains 13 residues. Germline values: CDR1 SGHVS, CDR2 FNYEAQ. CDR3 bases: TGTGCCAGCAGCTTAGGGGGGGGCGCTGAAGCTTTCTTT. Translated: CASSLGGGAEAFF. The full variable domain, its missing parts supplied by reference TRBV7-6 and TRBJ1-1, is GAGVSQSPRYKVTKRGQDVALRCDPISGHVSLYWYRQALGQGPEFLTYFNYEAQQDKSGLPNDRFSAERPEGSISTLTIQRTEQRDSAMYRCASSLGGGAEAFFGQGTRLTVV.

The chain recombines TRBV27 with TRBJ2-7; possibly TRBD2 for D (6 bases). Germline assignment: CDR1 MNHEY and CDR2 SMNVEV (reference sequence). There are 17 residues in the CDR3. Between the trimmed V and J ends, which lost 6 bases and 3 bases, there was a span of 24 bases. As DNA, the CDR3 is TGTGCCAGCAGGAGGACTATAGCGGTCCTCGGAGTCTACGAGCAGTACTTC. Protein: CASRRTIAVLGVYEQYF.

Concerning this clone: Additional DNA sequences in this sample encode the identical CDR3. V is TRBV28 and J is TRBJ2-7; D uncertain. From germline, CDR1 is MDHEN and CDR2 SYDVKM. CDR3 length: 12 amino acids. V was shortened by 5 bases and J by 3 bases, with 8 bases between the two germline ends. For the CDR3, the DNA is TGTGCCAGCAGTCTCCTCGGCTACGAGCAGTACTTC. It yields the protein CASSLLGYEQYF.

Note on this clone: The junction shows a germline mismatch at one end, possibly a read error. The V call is TRBV6-6, the J call TRBJ2-7, with TRBD2 identical over 9 bases. Germline V gene lookup returns CDR1 MNHNY and CDR2 SVGAGI (reference sequence). This CDR3 comprises 16 residues. The DNA of the CDR3 is TGTGTCAGCTACGGGACTAGCCACACCTTACGGGACGAGCAGTACTTC. This codes for CVSYGTSHTLRDEQYF.

The chain has TRBV11-2 and TRBJ1-1; the match to TRBD1 covers 7 bases. The trim removed 5 bases at V and 1 base at J, leaving 7 bases unmatched. Germline V gene lookup returns CDR1 SGHAT and CDR2 FQNNGV. The CDR3 loop spans 15 amino acids. This CDR3 is CASSTVRGENTEAFF. CDR3 bases: TGTGCCAGCAGCACGGTCAGGGGGGAGAACACTGAAGCTTTCTTT.

DNA for the CDR3: TGTGCCAGCAGCACTGGGACAGGGGGAGAAGCTTTCTTT. Amino acids: CASSTGTGGEAFF. The chain is built from TRBV7-3 and TRBJ1-1, with TRBD1 identical over 11 bases. This CDR3 region has 13 residues. The V gene's germline CDR1 is SGHTA and CDR2 FQGTGA. Germline trimming cut 5 bases from V and 8 bases from J; bases unmatched to any gene: 4. Looking up the rest from reference TRBV7-3 and TRBJ1-1 gives the full variable domain: GAGVSQTPSNKVTEKGKYVELRCDPISGHTALYWYRQSLGQGPEFLIYFQGTGAADDSGLPNDRFFAVRPEGSVSTLKIQRTERGDSAVYLCASSTGTGGEAFFGQGTRLTVV.

This chain joins TRBV4-2 and TRBJ2-4; 7 bases map to TRBD1. The V gene's germline CDR1 is LGHNA and CDR2 YNFKEQ. This CDR3 contains 16 residues. J lost 7 bases, V lost 5 bases, and 14 bases had no gene match. The CDR3 nucleotides are TGTGCCAGCAGCGCTGAGCCGGGACAGAGAGGGAACATTCAGTACTTC. It encodes CASSAEPGQRGNIQYF.

J is TRBJ2-3 and V is TRBV6-6; tentatively, D is TRBD1 (7 bases). The CDR3 extends over 13 amino acids. From germline, CDR1 is MNHNY and CDR2 SVGAGI (reference sequence). The V and J ends lost 10 bases and 0 bases respectively, with 11 bases between them. This CDR3 is CATRGTSTDTQYF. CDR3 coding DNA: TGTGCCACCAGGGGGACTAGCACAGATACGCAGTATTTT.

This clone was seen a single time. This rearrangement joins TRBV19 to TRBJ2-7; D is undetermined. CDR1 and CDR2 (germline): LNHDA, SQIVND (reference sequence). This CDR3 is built from 14 residues. V was cut by 5 bases and J by 0 bases, with 11 bases left in between. CDR3 protein: CASSVNSVSYEQYF. In DNA form, the CDR3 reads TGTGCCAGTAGTGTTAACTCCGTCTCCTACGAGCAGTACTTC.

The rearrangement uses TRBV15 and TRBJ1-4; D is perhaps TRBD1 (6 bases). V dropped 1 base and J dropped 6 bases, with 12 bases sitting between them. Per germline, CDR1 LNHNV and CDR2 YYDKDF (reference sequence). The CDR3 loop spans 15 amino acids. The DNA for the CDR3 is TGTGCCACCAGCAGAGGGTGGGGGGCGGATGAAAAACTGTTTTTT. Translating gives CATSRGWGADEKLFF. The whole variable domain, remainder taken from reference TRBV15 and TRBJ1-4, is DAMVIQNPRYQVTQFGKPVTLSCSQTLNHNVMYWYQQKSSQAPKLLFHYYDKDFNNEADTPDNFQSRRPNTSFCFLDIRSPGLGDTAMYLCATSRGWGADEKLFFGSGTQLSVL.